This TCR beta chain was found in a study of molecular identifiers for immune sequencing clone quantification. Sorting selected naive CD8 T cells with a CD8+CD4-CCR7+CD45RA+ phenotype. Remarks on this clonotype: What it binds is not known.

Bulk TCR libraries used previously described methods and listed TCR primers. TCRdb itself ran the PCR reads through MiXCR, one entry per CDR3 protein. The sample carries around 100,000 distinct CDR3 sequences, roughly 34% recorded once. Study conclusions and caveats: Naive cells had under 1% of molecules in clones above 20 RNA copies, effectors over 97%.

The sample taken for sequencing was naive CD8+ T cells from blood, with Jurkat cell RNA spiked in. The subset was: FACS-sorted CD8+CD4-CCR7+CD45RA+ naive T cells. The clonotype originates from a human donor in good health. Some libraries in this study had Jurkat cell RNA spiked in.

Here the CDR3 reads CSVWIRTSGRSEQFF. The CDR3, as DNA: TGCAGCGTTTGGATTAGGACTAGCGGGAGAAGTGAGCAGTTCTTC. The V and J genes are TRBV29-1 and TRBJ2-1; 13 positions agree with TRBD2. This CDR3 has 15 residues. The germline V gene encodes CDR1 SQVTM and CDR2 ANQGSEA. With 5 bases clipped from V and 9 bases from J, the junction kept 10 bases outside the gene matches.